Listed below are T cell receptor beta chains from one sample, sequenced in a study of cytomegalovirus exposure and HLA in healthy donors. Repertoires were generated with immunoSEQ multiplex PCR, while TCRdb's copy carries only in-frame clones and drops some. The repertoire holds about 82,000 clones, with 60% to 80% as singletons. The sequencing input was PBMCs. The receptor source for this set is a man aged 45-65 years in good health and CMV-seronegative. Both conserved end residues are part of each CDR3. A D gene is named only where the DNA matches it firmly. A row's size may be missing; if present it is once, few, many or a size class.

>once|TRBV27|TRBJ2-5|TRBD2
TGTGCCAGCAGTCTTTTCCGGGGGGGCTGGGAGACCCAGTACTTC
CASSLFRGGWETQYF
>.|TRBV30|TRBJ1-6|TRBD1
TGTGCCTGGGGAGGACAGGGATCTTCACCCCTCCACTTT
CAWGGQGSSPLHF
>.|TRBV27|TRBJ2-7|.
TGTGCCAGCAGTTTAGGGGGGTACGAGCAGTACTTC
CASSLGGYEQYF
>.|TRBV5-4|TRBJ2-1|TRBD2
TGTGCCAGCAGCCCAGGACTAGCGTTTGAGCAGTTCTTC
CASSPGLAFEQFF
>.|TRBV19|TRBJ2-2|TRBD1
TGTGCCAGTAAGGAGACAGGGGTGAACACCGGGGAGCTGTTTTTT
CASKETGVNTGELFF
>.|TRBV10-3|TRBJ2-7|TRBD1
TGTGCCATCAGTGAAGGACAGGCAGGTTACGAGCAGTACTTC
CAISEGQAGYEQYF
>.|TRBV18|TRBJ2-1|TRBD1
TGTGCCAGCTCACTGCAACAGGGGGCAGTAGGAAATGAGCAGTTCTTC
CASSLQQGAVGNEQFF
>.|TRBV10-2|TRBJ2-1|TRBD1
TGCGCCAGCCAAATGACAGGGTACAATGAGCAGTTCTTC
CASQMTGYNEQFF
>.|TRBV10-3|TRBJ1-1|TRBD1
TGTGCCATCAGTGACCGCGGGACAGGGGGCACTGAAGCTTTCTTT
CAISDRGTGGTEAFF
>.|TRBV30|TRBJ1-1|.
TGTGCCTGGGACCCGAAACAGAGGAACACTGAAGCTTTCTTT
CAWDPKQRNTEAFF
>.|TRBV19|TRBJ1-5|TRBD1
TGTGCCAGTAGTATAAACGACAGGGGTAGCAATCAGCCCCAGCATTTT
CASSINDRGSNQPQHF
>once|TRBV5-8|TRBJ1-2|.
TGTGCCAGCAGCCCCGGTCTGACTCGTCCCGGAGGAAAATATGGCTACACCTTC
CASSPGLTRPGGKYGYTF
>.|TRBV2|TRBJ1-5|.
TGTGCCAGCAGTGAAGCTTCCAGGAATCAGCCCCAGCATTTT
CASSEASRNQPQHF
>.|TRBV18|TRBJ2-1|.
TGTGCCAGCTCTCTCCAGGGGGGAGCCCGCCCAGCCGATGAGCAGTTCTTC
CASSLQGGARPADEQFF
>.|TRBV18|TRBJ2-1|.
TGTGCCAGCTCACCACCAGGGGGCTCCTACAATGAGCAGTTCTTC
CASSPPGGSYNEQFF
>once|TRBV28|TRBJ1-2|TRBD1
TGTGCCAGCAGCCCAGGGACAGGGGACCGCTATCGATATGGCTACACCTTC
CASSPGTGDRYRYGYTF
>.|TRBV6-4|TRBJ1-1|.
TGTGCCAGCAATGGACACGAGAGGACTGAAGCTTTCTTT
CASNGHERTEAFF
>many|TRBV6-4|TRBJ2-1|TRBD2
TGTGCCAGCAGCCTCGATAGCGGGGCCCCGTACAATGAGCAGTTCTTC
CASSLDSGAPYNEQFF
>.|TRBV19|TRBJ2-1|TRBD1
TGTGCCAGTACTCCGACAGGGTGGAATGAGCAGTTCTTC
CASTPTGWNEQFF
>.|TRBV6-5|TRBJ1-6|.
TGTGCCAGCAGTTTGTATGCGGGGATGGGGAATTCACCCCTCCACTTT
CASSLYAGMGNSPLHF
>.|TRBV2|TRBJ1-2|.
TGTGCCAGCAGTGGCGGGGGCAGGGGTAAATTTTGGTACACCTTC
CASSGGGRGKFWYTF
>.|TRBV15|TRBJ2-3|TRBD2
TGTGCCACCAGCAGAGAACGTAGCGGGGGAGGAGATACGCAGTATTTT
CATSRERSGGGDTQYF
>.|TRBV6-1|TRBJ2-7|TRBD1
TGTGCCAGCAGTCAAAGGGGACAGTCCTACGAGCAGTACTTC
CASSQRGQSYEQYF
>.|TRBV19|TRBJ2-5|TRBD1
TGTGCCAGTAGTTCGACGACAGGGCGAGAGACCCAGTACTTC
CASSSTTGRETQYF